This T cell receptor beta chain comes out of a study of identical twins. General study points: While abundant cord blood beta clonotypes carried fewer insertions, memory repertoires showed no such pattern. Twin-shared out-of-frame alpha sequences were enriched for low generation probability.

All donors comprised healthy Caucasians. The CDR3 loop spans 13 amino acids. The ends lost 0 bases at V and 7 bases at J; junction bases unmatched: 1. Germline CDR1 and CDR2: MNHEY and SVGAGI. This clonotype was seen a handful of times. Its antigen is as yet unknown. TCRdb re-called the 5' RACE reads with MiXCR, one entry per CDR3 protein. The sample lists about 530,000 distinct CDR3 sequences, approximately 20% seen once, with 0.48% in the top ten. A further study also used this sample, focusing on yellow fever vaccine responses in identical twins.

This rearrangement joins TRBV6-5 to TRBJ2-7; 9 bases map to TRBD2. The sequence was obtained from a young woman in good health. The sample comprised CD4+ T cells sorted from blood. The CDR3 is CASSYSTSGEQYF. The CDR3 region has the DNA TGTGCCAGCAGTTACTCTACTAGCGGGGAGCAGTACTTC.